Shown below are 16 T cell receptor beta chains from a single sample sequenced in a study of blood T cell repertoires in COVID-19. Profiling relied on immunoSEQ multiplex PCR, and the TCRdb table lists in-frame clones only, not all of them. The sample includes approximately 190,000 clones, around 87% of them seen just once. The sample consisted of PBMCs or T cells enriched from blood (not recorded which). These receptors came from a middle-aged woman in a cohort exposed to, infected with or recovered from COVID-19 (not recorded which).

The chain combines TRBV4-1 with TRBJ1-5, with TRBD1 matching 12 bases. Losses at the gene ends were 4 bases for V and 0 bases for J; bases not matched to a gene: 16. Germline assignment: CDR1 MGHRA and CDR2 YSYEKL. This CDR3 has 21 residues. CDR3 region: CASSPLGQGARGAYSNQPQHF. CDR3 nucleotide sequence: TGCGCCAGCAGCCCCTTGGGACAGGGGGCGAGGGGCGCATATAGCAATCAGCCCCAGCATTTT.

This chain connects TRBV4-3 to TRBJ1-4; 8 nucleotides line up with TRBD1. The CDR3 sequence is 16 residues long. V gave up 3 bases and J gave up 8 bases; unmatched junction bases: 11. The germline V gene encodes CDR1 LGHNA and CDR2 YSLEER. The CDR3 is CASSHEEDRGWEKLFF. In nucleotides, the CDR3 is TGCGCCAGCAGCCACGAGGAAGACAGGGGTTGGGAAAAACTGTTTTTT.

V and J are TRBV5-1 and TRBJ2-1; 7 nucleotides line up with TRBD2. The germline V gene has CDR1 SGHRS and CDR2 YFSETQ. This CDR3 is built from 16 residues. V shed 0 bases and J 2 bases; nucleotides not matched to a gene: 5. The CDR3 region has the DNA TGCGCCAGCAGCTTGGCCGGGGGGTCGGCCTACAATGAGCAGTTCTTC. Translating gives CASSLAGGSAYNEQFF. Supplemented by reference TRBV5-1 and TRBJ2-1, the full variable domain reads KAGVTQTPRYLIKTRGQQVTLSCSPISGHRSVSWYQQTPGQGLQFLFEYFSETQRNKGNFPGRFSGRQFSNSRSEMNVSTLELGDSALYLCASSLAGGSAYNEQFFGPGTRLTVL.

The rearrangement links TRBV2 to TRBJ1-1, with D perhaps matching TRBD1 (5 bases). Germline values: CDR1 SNHLY, CDR2 FYNNEI. V lost 4 bases and J lost 1, with 10 bases in between. The CDR3 extends over 14 amino acids. CDR3 sequence (DNA): TGTGCCAGCAGTGGGGCGGGGGGGAACACTGAAGCTTTCTTT. It is translated as CASSGAGGNTEAFF. The complete variable domain, with remaining parts taken from reference TRBV2 and TRBJ1-1, reads EPEVTQTPSHQVTQMGQEVILRCVPISNHLYFYWYRQILGQKVEFLVSFYNNEISEKSEIFDDQFSVERPDGSNFTLKIRSTKLEDSAMYFCASSGAGGNTEAFFGQGTRLTVV.

The table lists this clone with a few counts. The rearrangement joins TRBV7-9 to TRBJ2-5, with 8 bases fitting TRBD1. The CDR3 covers 14 residues. The ends lost 2 bases at V and 5 bases at J; junction bases unmatched: 4. From germline, CDR1 is SEHNR and CDR2 FQNEAQ (reference sequence). The CDR3 region is CASSLQGARETQYF. In DNA form, the CDR3 reads TGTGCCAGCAGCTTACAGGGGGCGCGGGAGACCCAGTACTTC.

The chain combines TRBV5-1 with TRBJ2-2; TRBD1 matches 7 bases. V lost 4 bases, J lost 7 bases, and 16 bases stayed unmatched. The CDR3 runs 17 residues. The germline V gene has CDR1 SGHRS and CDR2 YFSETQ. CDR3 bases: TGCGCCAGCAGCCTTCTCCCCACAGAAGGGACAGACGGGGAGCTGTTTTTT. Translation gives CASSLLPTEGTDGELFF.

The genes are TRBV5-4 and TRBJ2-7; 9 positions match TRBD1. The CDR3 runs 14 residues. CDR1 and CDR2 (germline): SGHNT, YYREEE (reference sequence). V shed 3 bases, J shed 5 bases, and the junction held 6 bases outside the gene matches. CDR3 sequence: CASSWGQGDDEQYF. The CDR3 DNA reads as TGTGCCAGCAGCTGGGGACAGGGAGATGACGAGCAGTACTTC.

The chain links TRBV2 to TRBJ1-5; D perhaps matches TRBD1 (6 bases). With 4 bases removed from V and 6 bases from J, the gap between germline ends came to 19 bases. CDR1 and CDR2 from the germline V gene are SNHLY and FYNNEI. This CDR3 is 16 amino acids long. In DNA, the CDR3 is TGTGCCAGCAGTGTCCAAGGAACAGGGTTTGGTCAGCCCCAGCATTTT. It yields the protein CASSVQGTGFGQPQHF.

This chain links TRBV21-1 with TRBJ2-2; the D call in the table, TRBD1, was not verified against the DNA. TRBV21-1 is a pseudogene locus. The CDR3 is 17 residues long. In DNA form, the CDR3 reads TGTGCCATTCCGGGACAGGGTACTTTCGCGAACACCGGGGAGCTGTTTTTT. This encodes CAIPGQGTFANTGELFF.

The gene calls are TRBV30 and TRBJ1-2; possibly TRBD1 for D (6 bases). The CDR3 loop spans 14 amino acids. Germline V CDR1 and CDR2: GTSNPN, SVGIG (reference sequence). V was shortened by 2 bases and J by 4 bases, with 14 bases between the two germline ends. CDR3 sequence reads: CAWSRSGTFYGYTF. In DNA form, the CDR3 reads TGTGCCTGGAGTCGCTCCGGGACATTCTATGGCTACACCTTC.

The CDR3 spells CASSESRGQRLFF. In DNA form, the CDR3 reads TGCGCCAGCAGTGAGTCGAGGGGGCAGCGACTGTTTTTT. The rearrangement links TRBV10-2 to TRBJ1-4; 7 positions match TRBD1. J was trimmed by 13 bases and V by 0 bases; bases with no gene match: 5. Germline loops: CDR1 WSHSY, CDR2 SAAADI. The CDR3 totals 13 residues.

The chain couples TRBV3-1 (or the pseudogene TRBV3-2) to TRBJ2-2, with 10 bases aligning to TRBD2. This CDR3 contains 17 residues. Trimming took 3 bases from V and 1 from J; bases not matched to a gene: 5. CDR1 LGHDT and CDR2 YNNKEL come from the germline V gene (reference sequence). The CDR3 coding sequence is TGTGCCAGCAGCCACGCCCGACTAGCGGGGAACACCGGGGAGCTGTTTTTT. Protein sequence: CASSHARLAGNTGELFF.

The chain has TRBV28 and TRBJ2-5, with D possibly being TRBD1 (6 bases). The germline V gene has CDR1 MDHEN and CDR2 SYDVKM. Trimming removed 3 bases at V and 5 bases at J, with 16 bases between. The CDR3 length is 15 residues. This CDR3 is CASSLGARRGETQYF. The CDR3 nucleotides are TGTGCCAGCAGTTTGGGGGCCCGTAGGGGTGAGACCCAGTACTTC.

CDR3 protein: CASSGEGSETQYF. The CDR3 DNA reads TGTGCCAGCAGTGGGGAGGGATCAGAGACCCAGTACTTC. The J gene is TRBJ2-5, the V gene TRBV2; 7 bases line up with TRBD2. The CDR3 loop spans 13 amino acids. V trimming: 4 bases; J trimming: 4 bases; junction bases outside the gene matches: 3. Germline V gene sequence: CDR1 SNHLY, CDR2 FYNNEI.

This clone was picked up one time. The genes are TRBV11-3 and TRBJ1-1, with TRBD1 as a possible D gene (5 bases). Trimming removed 4 bases at V and 1 base at J, with 13 bases between. The germline V gene encodes CDR1 SGHNT and CDR2 YENEEA. This CDR3 spans 15 amino acids. In nucleotides, the CDR3 is TGTGCCAGCAGCTATAGAATTAGGGGGAACACTGAAGCTTTCTTT. It yields the protein CASSYRIRGNTEAFF.

In this sample, this clone turned up many times. The chain has TRBV4-1 and TRBJ2-5; the match to TRBD1 covers 7 bases. Germline CDR1 and CDR2: MGHRA and YSYEKL. This CDR3 is 15 amino acids long. J lost 0 bases, V lost 3 bases, and 4 bases had no gene match. In nucleotides, the CDR3 is TGCGCCAGCAGCCATCTACAGGGGAACCAAGAGACCCAGTACTTC. The encoded protein is CASSHLQGNQETQYF.